A selection of T cell receptor beta chains follows, all from one sample in a study of cytomegalovirus exposure and HLA in healthy donors. The protocol was immunoSEQ multiplex PCR, while the TCRdb copy is restricted to in-frame clones and leaves out a portion. The data hold around 140,000 clones, with more than 70% observed a single time. Sequencing input: PBMCs. The source is a man aged 35 to 55 in good health and CMV-seronegative. Both conserved end residues are part of each CDR3. A D gene is named only where the DNA matches it firmly. Rows may omit the clone size; those that give it use once, few, many or a size class.

CDR3 protein: CASSLYYEQYF
CDR3 DNA: TGTGCCAGCAGCCTTTACTACGAGCAGTACTTC
J gene: TRBJ2-7
D gene: NA
V gene: TRBV7-6
clone size: NA

CDR3 protein: CASSFSLAETQYF
CDR3 DNA: TGTGCCAGCAGCTTTTCCCTTGCGGAGACCCAGTACTTC
J gene: TRBJ2-5
D gene: NA
V gene: TRBV7-2
clone size: NA

CDR3 protein: CASSSRGISSGNTIYF
CDR3 DNA: TGTGCCAGCAGCTCAAGGGGAATTTCCTCTGGAAACACCATATATTTT
J gene: TRBJ1-3
D gene: NA
V gene: TRBV7-9
clone size: few

CDR3 protein: CASSPTTGENTGELFF
CDR3 DNA: TGTGCCAGCAGCCCAACGACAGGGGAGAACACCGGGGAGCTGTTTTTT
J gene: TRBJ2-2
D gene: TRBD1
V gene: TRBV11-1
clone size: NA

CDR3 protein: CASSGARNQPQHF
CDR3 DNA: TGTGCCAGCAGTGGGGCCCGCAATCAGCCCCAGCATTTT
J gene: TRBJ1-5
D gene: NA
V gene: TRBV27
clone size: NA

CDR3 protein: CASSEQGLRGYTF
CDR3 DNA: TGTGCCAGCAGTGAACAGGGGTTAAGGGGCTACACCTTC
J gene: TRBJ1-2
D gene: NA
V gene: TRBV6-1
clone size: NA

CDR3 protein: CAATRGSWTGELFF
CDR3 DNA: TGTGCCGCGACTCGGGGTTCGTGGACCGGGGAGCTGTTTTTT
J gene: TRBJ2-2
D gene: NA
V gene: TRBV7-8
clone size: NA

CDR3 protein: CAWTGQYNSPLHF
CDR3 DNA: TGTGCCTGGACGGGACAGTATAATTCACCCCTCCACTTT
J gene: TRBJ1-6
D gene: TRBD1
V gene: TRBV30
clone size: NA

CDR3 protein: CASSPTGGGDTQYF
CDR3 DNA: TGTGCCAGCAGTCCGACAGGGGGAGGAGATACGCAGTATTTT
J gene: TRBJ2-3
D gene: TRBD1
V gene: TRBV6-6
clone size: NA

CDR3 protein: CASSDKGQGFTIYF
CDR3 DNA: TGTGCCAGCAGTGACAAGGGACAGGGCTTCACCATATATTTT
J gene: TRBJ1-3
D gene: TRBD1
V gene: TRBV6-1
clone size: NA

CDR3 protein: CASRDSLRTGELFF
CDR3 DNA: TGTGCCAGCCGGGACAGCCTGAGGACCGGGGAGCTGTTTTTT
J gene: TRBJ2-2
D gene: TRBD1
V gene: TRBV19
clone size: NA

CDR3 protein: CASSAPGLAGGRQVF
CDR3 DNA: TGTGCCAGCAGCGCGCCGGGACTAGCGGGGGGTCGGCAAGTCTTC
J gene: TRBJ2-1
D gene: TRBD2
V gene: TRBV7-2
clone size: once

CDR3 protein: CASRGQGPGELFF
CDR3 DNA: TGCGCCAGCAGGGGACAGGGGCCCGGGGAGCTGTTTTTT
J gene: TRBJ2-2
D gene: TRBD1
V gene: TRBV10-1
clone size: NA

CDR3 protein: CASSPGSLYEQYF
CDR3 DNA: TGTGCCAGCTCACCCGGGTCCCTCTACGAGCAGTACTTC
J gene: TRBJ2-7
D gene: NA
V gene: TRBV18
clone size: once

CDR3 protein: CASSLRGLSYNSPLHF
CDR3 DNA: TGTGCCAGCAGTTTAAGGGGTTTATCCTATAATTCACCCCTCCACTTT
J gene: TRBJ1-6
D gene: NA
V gene: TRBV27
clone size: NA

CDR3 protein: CASSVFETVNYGYTF
CDR3 DNA: TGTGCCAGCAGTGTATTTGAGACAGTTAACTATGGCTACACCTTC
J gene: TRBJ1-2
D gene: NA
V gene: TRBV2
clone size: NA

CDR3 protein: CASSLGRRGQDNEKLFF
CDR3 DNA: TGTGCCAGCAGCTTAGGCCGTCGAGGACAGGATAATGAAAAACTGTTTTTT
J gene: TRBJ1-4
D gene: TRBD1
V gene: TRBV7-7
clone size: NA

CDR3 protein: CASSSSPGNTEAFF
CDR3 DNA: TGTGCCAGCAGCTCCTCACCCGGGAACACTGAAGCTTTCTTT
J gene: TRBJ1-1
D gene: NA
V gene: TRBV7-8
clone size: NA

CDR3 protein: CASSSTSGGLSYNEQFF
CDR3 DNA: TGCGCCAGCAGCTCGACTAGCGGGGGCCTCTCCTACAATGAGCAGTTCTTC
J gene: TRBJ2-1
D gene: TRBD2
V gene: TRBV5-1
clone size: few

CDR3 protein: CASSHLDRGIGGYTF
CDR3 DNA: TGCGCCAGCAGCCACCTGGACAGGGGGATAGGGGGCTACACCTTC
J gene: TRBJ1-2
D gene: TRBD1
V gene: TRBV4-1
clone size: NA

CDR3 protein: CASSLAQGTGSGYTF
CDR3 DNA: TGTGCCAGCAGCTTAGCGCAAGGGACAGGGAGTGGCTACACCTTC
J gene: TRBJ1-2
D gene: TRBD1
V gene: TRBV7-9
clone size: NA

CDR3 protein: CASSDRGLTGVLSYEQYF
CDR3 DNA: TGTGCCAGCAGTGATAGGGGGTTGACAGGGGTCCTTTCCTACGAGCAGTACTTC
J gene: TRBJ2-7
D gene: TRBD1
V gene: TRBV2
clone size: few

CDR3 protein: CASSASRLSGGSGELFF
CDR3 DNA: TGTGCCAGCAGTGCATCCCGCCTTAGCGGGGGATCCGGGGAGCTGTTTTTT
J gene: TRBJ2-2
D gene: TRBD2
V gene: TRBV6-4
clone size: NA

CDR3 protein: CASSYGGTGGTEAFF
CDR3 DNA: TGTGCCAGCAGTTACGGGGGGACAGGGGGTACTGAAGCTTTCTTT
J gene: TRBJ1-1
D gene: TRBD1
V gene: TRBV6-5
clone size: once

CDR3 protein: CASSQLGTGLSDSPLHF
CDR3 DNA: TGTGCCAGTAGTCAGCTCGGGACAGGGCTTTCGGATTCACCCCTCCACTTT
J gene: TRBJ1-6
D gene: TRBD1
V gene: TRBV19
clone size: NA

CDR3 protein: CASSIQGAGTGELFF
CDR3 DNA: TGTGCCAGCAGCATTCAGGGGGCGGGCACCGGGGAGCTGTTTTTT
J gene: TRBJ2-2
D gene: TRBD1
V gene: TRBV9
clone size: NA

CDR3 protein: CASGLTIGTGVSEAFF
CDR3 DNA: TGTGCTAGTGGTTTAACCATCGGGACAGGGGTTTCTGAAGCTTTCTTT
J gene: TRBJ1-1
D gene: TRBD1
V gene: TRBV12-5
clone size: NA

CDR3 protein: CASSQDGPGGYEKLFF
CDR3 DNA: TGCGCCAGCAGCCAAGATGGGCCAGGGGGCTATGAAAAACTGTTTTTT
J gene: TRBJ1-4
D gene: TRBD1
V gene: TRBV4-3
clone size: NA

CDR3 protein: CASSFGQGAFQPQHF
CDR3 DNA: TGTGCCAGCAGTTTTGGACAGGGGGCGTTTCAGCCCCAGCATTTT
J gene: TRBJ1-5
D gene: TRBD1
V gene: TRBV27
clone size: NA

CDR3 protein: CASSKRWGVPYNSPLHF
CDR3 DNA: TGTGCCAGCAGCAAACGGTGGGGGGTCCCCTATAATTCACCCCTCCACTTT
J gene: TRBJ1-6
D gene: NA
V gene: TRBV21-1
clone size: once

CDR3 protein: CASSLGTSGGEQFF
CDR3 DNA: TGCGCCAGCAGCTTAGGGACTAGCGGGGGTGAGCAGTTCTTC
J gene: TRBJ2-1
D gene: TRBD2
V gene: TRBV5-1
clone size: NA

CDR3 protein: CASSLGGLAGYNEQFF
CDR3 DNA: TGTGCCAGCAGCCTGGGAGGACTAGCGGGCTACAATGAGCAGTTCTTC
J gene: TRBJ2-1
D gene: TRBD2
V gene: TRBV28
clone size: once

CDR3 protein: CASSQPGDYGYTF
CDR3 DNA: TGCGCCAGCAGCCAACCAGGGGACTATGGCTACACCTTC
J gene: TRBJ1-2
D gene: NA
V gene: TRBV4-1
clone size: NA

CDR3 protein: CSVGTGGWEQYF
CDR3 DNA: TGCAGCGTTGGGACAGGGGGCTGGGAGCAGTACTTC
J gene: TRBJ2-7
D gene: TRBD1
V gene: TRBV29-1
clone size: NA

CDR3 protein: CASSEAEAGWFF
CDR3 DNA: TGTGCCAGCAGTGAAGCGGAAGCAGGGTGGTTCTTC
J gene: TRBJ2-1
D gene: NA
V gene: TRBV6-1
clone size: NA

CDR3 protein: CASSSGRSYYGYTF
CDR3 DNA: TGTGCCAGCAGTTCGGGTCGTTCCTACTATGGCTACACCTTC
J gene: TRBJ1-2
D gene: NA
V gene: TRBV25-1
clone size: NA

CDR3 protein: CASSQYRARAEQFF
CDR3 DNA: TGCGCCAGCAGCCAGTACAGGGCCCGAGCGGAGCAGTTCTTC
J gene: TRBJ2-1
D gene: NA
V gene: TRBV4-3
clone size: NA

CDR3 protein: CASSEGGVGRQQYF
CDR3 DNA: TGTGCCAGCAGCGAAGGGGGGGTAGGGCGTCAGCAGTACTTC
J gene: TRBJ2-7
D gene: NA
V gene: TRBV9
clone size: NA

CDR3 protein: CASSVTGSMNTEAFF
CDR3 DNA: TGTGCCAGCAGCGTGACAGGGAGTATGAACACTGAAGCTTTCTTT
J gene: TRBJ1-1
D gene: TRBD1
V gene: TRBV9
clone size: NA

CDR3 protein: CASSVRGGAPGELFF
CDR3 DNA: TGTGCCAGCAGCGTACGCGGGGGGGCCCCCGGGGAGCTGTTTTTT
J gene: TRBJ2-2
D gene: TRBD2
V gene: TRBV9
clone size: NA

CDR3 protein: CAWSVLARGYEQYF
CDR3 DNA: TGTGCCTGGAGTGTTCTGGCCAGGGGGTACGAGCAGTACTTC
J gene: TRBJ2-7
D gene: TRBD1
V gene: TRBV30
clone size: once

CDR3 protein: CASSYRDTSSYEQYF
CDR3 DNA: TGTGCCAGCAGTTACCGGGACACCAGCTCCTACGAGCAGTACTTC
J gene: TRBJ2-7
D gene: NA
V gene: TRBV6-5
clone size: NA

CDR3 protein: CASSTGTSGGAGYNEQFF
CDR3 DNA: TGTGCCAGCAGCACAGGGACTAGCGGGGGGGCTGGGTACAATGAGCAGTTCTTC
J gene: TRBJ2-1
D gene: TRBD2
V gene: TRBV7-2
clone size: NA

CDR3 protein: CASSLLGGNQPQHF
CDR3 DNA: TGTGCCAGCAGCTTGTTAGGAGGGAACCAGCCCCAGCATTTT
J gene: TRBJ1-5
D gene: NA
V gene: TRBV5-5
clone size: NA

CDR3 protein: CASSTGEYYGYTF
CDR3 DNA: TGTGCCAGCAGTACTGGGGAGTACTATGGCTACACCTTC
J gene: TRBJ1-2
D gene: NA
V gene: TRBV6-6
clone size: few

CDR3 protein: CATSRAAVNYGYTF
CDR3 DNA: TGTGCCACCAGCAGAGCCGCGGTTAACTATGGCTACACCTTC
J gene: TRBJ1-2
D gene: NA
V gene: TRBV15
clone size: NA

CDR3 protein: CASSPWANTGELFF
CDR3 DNA: TGTGCCAGCTCACCTTGGGCTAACACCGGGGAGCTGTTTTTT
J gene: TRBJ2-2
D gene: NA
V gene: TRBV18
clone size: NA

CDR3 protein: CASSLVDSYNEQFF
CDR3 DNA: TGTGCCAGCAGCTTGGTGGACAGTTACAATGAGCAGTTCTTC
J gene: TRBJ2-1
D gene: NA
V gene: TRBV7-9
clone size: once

CDR3 protein: CASSDQVQRGYTF
CDR3 DNA: TGTGCCAGCAGTGATCAAGTTCAGCGGGGCTACACCTTC
J gene: TRBJ1-2
D gene: NA
V gene: TRBV25-1
clone size: NA

CDR3 protein: CASKPGQGTTDTQYF
CDR3 DNA: TGTGCCAGCAAACCGGGACAGGGGACAACAGATACGCAGTATTTT
J gene: TRBJ2-3
D gene: TRBD1
V gene: TRBV28
clone size: few

CDR3 protein: CASSFADTQYF
CDR3 DNA: TGTGCCAGCAGCTTCGCAGATACGCAGTATTTT
J gene: TRBJ2-3
D gene: NA
V gene: TRBV7-2
clone size: NA

CDR3 protein: CASSLGRASSNYGYTF
CDR3 DNA: TGTGCCAGCAGCTTAGGGCGGGCCAGTTCTAACTATGGCTACACCTTC
J gene: TRBJ1-2
D gene: NA
V gene: TRBV9
clone size: NA

CDR3 protein: CASSVQQGPVYGYTF
CDR3 DNA: TGTGCCAGCAGCGTTCAACAGGGGCCCGTCTATGGCTACACCTTC
J gene: TRBJ1-2
D gene: TRBD1
V gene: TRBV2
clone size: NA

CDR3 protein: CAASQAGQETQYF
CDR3 DNA: TGTGCCGCCTCCCAAGCGGGGCAAGAGACCCAGTACTTC
J gene: TRBJ2-5
D gene: TRBD2
V gene: TRBV7-9
clone size: NA

CDR3 protein: CASSEKGLGTEAFF
CDR3 DNA: TGTGCCAGCAGTGAAAAGGGGCTCGGCACTGAAGCTTTCTTT
J gene: TRBJ1-1
D gene: NA
V gene: TRBV2
clone size: NA

CDR3 protein: CAWRDRGFYEQYF
CDR3 DNA: TGTGCCTGGCGGGACAGGGGGTTCTACGAGCAGTACTTC
J gene: TRBJ2-7
D gene: TRBD1
V gene: TRBV30
clone size: NA

CDR3 protein: CASSLAVGGANVLTF
CDR3 DNA: TGCGCCAGCAGTCTAGCCGTGGGTGGGGCCAACGTCCTGACTTTC
J gene: TRBJ2-6
D gene: NA
V gene: TRBV5-1
clone size: few

CDR3 protein: CASSLRAGAPSTDTQYF
CDR3 DNA: TGTGCCAGCAGCTTAAGGGCAGGGGCACCTAGCACAGATACGCAGTATTTT
J gene: TRBJ2-3
D gene: NA
V gene: TRBV11-1
clone size: NA